This T cell receptor beta chain was found in a study of blood T cell repertoires in COVID-19. Study-wide background: Acute and convalescent COVID-19 samples came from the United States, Italy and Spain. PBMCs, B-cell-depleted T cells, or T cells were the source of the cDNA or gDNA that made up the material.

The J segment lost 4 bases and the V segment lost 4 bases, leaving 4 bases of the junction unmatched. CDR1 is KGHSH and CDR2 is LQKENI in the germline V gene. This CDR3 spans 14 amino acids. Original data processing: Estimation of nucleated cell counts relied on the amplification of reference gene primers. TCRdb keeps only in-frame clones here, not all; method: immunoSEQ multiplex PCR. The V and J calls and the clone size are those of that table, but D and trimming were determined from the DNA. Among some 120,000 clones listed, more than 65% were seen once. The source material was peripheral blood. This chain links TRBV18 with TRBJ2-7; 10 bases align to TRBD2. This TCR derives from a human donor in a cohort sampled during active COVID-19. In DNA form, the CDR3 reads TGTGCCAGCTCACGCAGCGGGGGGGCGTACGAGCAGTACTTC. The encoded protein is CASSRSGGAYEQYF.